Below are 8 T cell receptor beta chains sequenced from a single sample in a study of T cells in Graves' hyperthyroidism and ophthalmopathy. Amplified TCR beta CDR3 regions derived from RNA transcripts. HTBI primers were the set used in a first-round RT-PCR of the TCR CDR3. MiXCR, applied by TCRdb to the multiplex PCR reads, yields one record per CDR3 protein. The sample holds more than 650,000 distinct CDR3 sequences, around 13% seen once. Sequencing was carried out using blood. These receptors all stem from a woman under 30 with Graves' hyperthyroidism.

This clonotype occurred many times. J is TRBJ2-7 and V is TRBV30, with D possibly matching TRBD2 (5 bases). This CDR3 contains 15 residues. The V gene's germline CDR1 is GTSNPN and CDR2 SVGIG (reference sequence). Trimming pared 5 bases from V and 2 bases from J, leaving 19 bases between. DNA of the CDR3: TGTGCCTGGGACGCGGGCTCGACGCTGACCTACGAGCAGTACTTC. It specifies CAWDAGSTLTYEQYF.

CDR3 in DNA: TGTGCCAGCAGTGGGGGGACCGGGGATGAGCAGTTCTTC. It codes for CASSGGTGDEQFF. This chain uses TRBV12-3 or TRBV12-4 with TRBJ2-1, with D tentatively TRBD2 (6 bases). The CDR3 consists of 13 residues. Trimming removed 5 bases at V and 8 bases at J, with 13 bases between.

This clonotype occurred a few times. V usage is TRBV12-3 or TRBV12-4 and J usage is TRBJ2-1; D is undetermined. V lost 2 bases and J 4 bases, leaving 12 bases between the germline ends. The length of the CDR3 is 15 residues. Written as DNA, the CDR3 is TGTGCCAGCAGTTTAAATAGGCGGAAGTACAATGAGCAGTTCTTC. Encoded protein: CASSLNRRKYNEQFF.

This clonotype was detected many times. This chain joins TRBV20-1 and TRBJ2-5; TRBD2 matches 10 bases. The CDR3 runs 15 residues. Germline CDR1 and CDR2: DFQATT and SNEGSKA (reference sequence). Losses at the gene ends were 1 base for V and 5 bases for J; bases not matched to a gene: 7. DNA of the CDR3: TGCAGTGCTAGAGGGCTAGCGGGAGTCGGGGAGACCCAGTACTTC. It is translated as CSARGLAGVGETQYF.

This clonotype has a count of ten or more. The gene calls are TRBV20-1 and TRBJ2-7, with TRBD1 matching 10 bases. Germline-derived CDR1 and CDR2 are DFQATT and SNEGSKA (reference sequence). The CDR3 loop spans 15 amino acids. V trimming: 1 base; J trimming: 7 bases; junction bases outside the gene matches: 10. The CDR3 reads CSARAAGTGDKEQYF. The CDR3 bases are TGCAGTGCTAGAGCCGCCGGGACAGGGGATAAGGAGCAGTACTTC.

This clonotype came up many times. V usage is TRBV3-1 and J usage is TRBJ2-3, with D tentatively TRBD1 or TRBD2 (5 bases each). Germline assignment: CDR1 LGHDT and CDR2 YNNKEL (reference sequence). V was clipped by 4 bases and J by 5 bases, with 16 bases between them. The CDR3 runs 15 residues. In DNA form, the CDR3 reads TGTGCCAGCAGCCCCGCCCCCTGGGACCTAGATACGCAGTATTTT. This gives the protein CASSPAPWDLDTQYF.

This clonotype was seen at least ten times. J is TRBJ2-7 and V is TRBV20-1; TRBD2 agrees at 7 bases. This CDR3 has 13 amino acids. The trim removed 3 bases at V and 6 bases at J, leaving 8 bases unmatched. CDR1 and CDR2 from the germline V gene are DFQATT and SNEGSKA (reference sequence). CDR3 nucleotides: TGCAGTGCTAGCGTGACTAGCAAGAGCGAGCAGTACTTC. Residues: CSASVTSKSEQYF.

This clonotype was seen only a few times. The chain uses TRBV27 and TRBJ1-5; 7 nucleotides match TRBD1. The CDR3 totals 16 residues. The V segment lost 8 bases and the J segment 1 base; nucleotides outside the gene matches: 11. From germline, CDR1 is MNHEY and CDR2 SMNVEV (reference sequence). In DNA form, the CDR3 reads TGTGCCAGCGGGAAGGGGACAGAGCTGAGCAATCAGCCCCAGCATTTT. Encoded protein: CASGKGTELSNQPQHF.